This T cell receptor beta chain was documented in a study of response to subunit inactivated influenza vaccine. In the case of this clonotype: The antigen remains unidentified.

The CDR3 has 15 residues. J was trimmed by 7 bases and V by 4 bases; bases with no gene match: 8. Germline assignment: CDR1 ENHRY and CDR2 SYGVKD. Each CDR3 protein gets one entry after TCRdb re-called the RT-PCR reads with MiXCR. The sample records hundreds of thousands of distinct CDR3 sequences, less than 15% being singletons. The study's findings and limits: Authors suggested that a seasonal influenza vaccination recruits few new T cells each time.

Sequencing used PBMCs from blood, obtained approximately 15 days before vaccination. The V gene is TRBV10-3, the J gene TRBJ2-1, with TRBD1 matching over 9 bases. The sequence derives from a man aged 50 or older who received an inactivated influenza vaccine. The CDR3 region has the DNA TGTGCCATCAGTGGGGGGGACAGGGCTAATAATGAGCAGTTCTTC. It is translated as CAISGGDRANNEQFF.